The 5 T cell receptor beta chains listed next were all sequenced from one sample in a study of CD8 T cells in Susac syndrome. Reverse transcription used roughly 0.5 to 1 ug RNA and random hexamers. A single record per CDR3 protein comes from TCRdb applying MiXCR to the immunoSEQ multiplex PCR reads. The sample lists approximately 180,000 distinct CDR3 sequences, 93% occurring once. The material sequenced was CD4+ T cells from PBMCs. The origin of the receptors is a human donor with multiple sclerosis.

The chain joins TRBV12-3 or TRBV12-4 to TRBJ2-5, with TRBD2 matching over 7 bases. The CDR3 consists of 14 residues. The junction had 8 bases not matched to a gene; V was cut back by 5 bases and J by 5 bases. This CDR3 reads CASSTTGGRETQYF. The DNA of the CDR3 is TGTGCCAGCAGTACGACGGGAGGTCGGGAGACCCAGTACTTC.

CDR3 region: CASSPYKFVRRTASSGNTIYF. The CDR3 nucleotides are TGTGCCAGCTCACCATATAAATTCGTCCGAAGGACAGCAAGCTCTGGAAACACCATATATTTT. The rearrangement joins TRBV18 to TRBJ1-3; D may be TRBD1 (6 bases). The germline V and J ends were trimmed by 2 bases and 0 bases, with 26 bases remaining between them. The CDR3 extends over 21 amino acids. From germline, CDR1 is KGHSH and CDR2 LQKENI.

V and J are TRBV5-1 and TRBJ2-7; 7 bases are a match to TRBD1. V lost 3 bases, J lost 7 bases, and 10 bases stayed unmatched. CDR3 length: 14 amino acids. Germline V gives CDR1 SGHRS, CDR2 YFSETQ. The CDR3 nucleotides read TGCGCCAGCAGCTCGGGACAGCCCCCTCGGGAGCAGTACTTC. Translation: CASSSGQPPREQYF.

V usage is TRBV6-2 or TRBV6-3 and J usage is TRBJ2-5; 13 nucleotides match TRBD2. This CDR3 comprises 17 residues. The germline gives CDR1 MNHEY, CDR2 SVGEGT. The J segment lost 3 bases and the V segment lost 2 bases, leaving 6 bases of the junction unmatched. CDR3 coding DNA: TGTGCCAGCAGTTACGCCGGACTAGCGGGAGTCAAAGAGACCCAGTACTTC. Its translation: CASSYAGLAGVKETQYF.

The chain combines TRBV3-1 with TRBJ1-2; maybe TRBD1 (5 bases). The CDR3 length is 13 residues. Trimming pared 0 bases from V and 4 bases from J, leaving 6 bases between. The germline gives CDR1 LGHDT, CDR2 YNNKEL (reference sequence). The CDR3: CASSQDRVYGYTF. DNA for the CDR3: TGTGCCAGCAGCCAAGACAGGGTCTATGGCTACACCTTC.